This T cell receptor beta chain was sequenced for a study of cytomegalovirus exposure and HLA in healthy donors. Study-level results: Sequencing depth roughly uniform across donors was assumed in presence/absence analyses. Immune exposure was documented only through CMV serostatus.

Only one count was recorded for this clone. Its antigen is undetermined. The PCR had 60 Vbeta and 13 Jbeta primers. Assay used: immunoSEQ multiplex PCR; TCRdb lists only in-frame clones, some missing. The data contain 100,000 or so clones, around 77% of them seen just once; the ten biggest clones take up around 9.9%. This CDR3 has 18 amino acids. Germline V gene sequence: CDR1 ENHRY, CDR2 SYGVKD. The J segment lost 4 bases and the V segment lost 6 bases, leaving 14 bases of the junction unmatched. Sequencing was done on a sample of PBMCs. The V gene is TRBV10-3, the J gene TRBJ2-7; 14 positions agree with TRBD2. The clonotype comes from a man between 40 and 49 years old in good health and CMV-seropositive. DNA for the CDR3: TGTGCCATCAGGCCGACTAGCGGGGGGGCCGAGGTTCGTTACGAGCAGTACTTC. It translates to CAIRPTSGGAEVRYEQYF.